This T cell receptor (beta chain) was recorded in a study of blood T cell repertoires in COVID-19. Across the study: The samples span acute and convalescent COVID-19 from the United States, Italy and Spain. PBMCs, B-cell-depleted T cells, or T cells were the source of the cDNA or gDNA that made up the material.

Original handling: The authors estimated nucleated cell counts from reference gene primer amplification. This table comes from immunoSEQ multiplex PCR, and its TCRdb copy is limited to in-frame clones, with some not included. That table supplies the V and J calls and clone size; D and trimming were determined from the DNA. The sample shows about 380,000 clones, roughly 80% of them seen only once. The germline gives CDR1 MDHEN, CDR2 SYDVKM. Trimming cost V 4 bases and J 6 bases; bases outside gene matches: 6. The CDR3 loop spans 15 amino acids. This clonotype was obtained from a human donor with acute or convalescent COVID-19. The donor label of this sample is uncertain. Sequencing was done on a sample of peripheral blood. The chain has TRBV28 and TRBJ1-5, with TRBD1 matching over 10 bases. CDR3 sequence: CASSYRDRGTQPQHF. CDR3 in DNA: TGTGCCAGCAGTTATCGGGACAGGGGAACTCAGCCCCAGCATTTT.